The 2 T cell receptor beta chains below all came from one sample that was sequenced in a study of blood T cell repertoires in COVID-19. Assay used: immunoSEQ multiplex PCR; TCRdb lists only in-frame clones, some missing. The sample lists approximately 180,000 clones, approximately 86% occurring once. The material sequenced was peripheral blood. The receptors come from a woman between 45 and 65 years old with acute or convalescent COVID-19.

The chain employs TRBV30 and TRBJ1-1; D is uncertain. The length of the CDR3 is 11 residues. CDR1 is GTSNPN, CDR2 SVGIG, per germline (reference sequence). Trimming pared 1 base from V and 3 bases from J, leaving 3 bases between. In DNA form, the CDR3 reads TGTGCCTGGAGTGCATACACTGAAGCTTTCTTT. Amino acids: CAWSAYTEAFF. Complete variable domain (other parts from reference TRBV30 and TRBJ1-1): SQTIHQWPATLVQPVGSPLSLECTVEGTSNPNLYWYRQAAGRGLQLLFYSVGIGQISSEVPQNLSASRPQDRQFILSSKKLLLSDSGFYLCAWSAYTEAFFGQGTRLTVV.

The chain employs TRBV11-3 and TRBJ1-1, with a tentative D call TRBD1 (5 bases). With 1 base removed from V and 1 base from J, the gap between germline ends came to 10 bases. Germline assignment: CDR1 SGHNT and CDR2 YENEEA. This CDR3 has 15 amino acids. CDR3 amino acids: CASSLGGGANTEAFF. CDR3 sequence (DNA): TGTGCCAGCAGCTTAGGGGGGGGAGCGAACACTGAAGCTTTCTTT.